Listed below are T cell receptor beta chains from one sample, sequenced in a study of memory CD4+ T cells and cytomegalovirus serostatus. Assay: immunoSEQ multiplex PCR; the TCRdb copy retains only in-frame clones and omits some. The sample contains about 44,000 clones, 76% of which appear only once. The sample was memory CD4+ T cells from blood. Every receptor here comes from an adult in good health and CMV-seronegative. Each CDR3 is given with its conserved first and last residue. D genes are given only for firm matches. Size is omitted from some rows. Given values are once, few, many or a class for expanded clones.

TRBV6-5	TRBJ1-1	-	-	CASTYEPNTEAFF	TGTGCCAGCACCTACGAACCTAACACTGAAGCTTTCTTT
TRBV30	TRBJ1-3	once	-	CAWSEWGVGNTIYF	TGTGCCTGGAGTGAGTGGGGAGTTGGAAACACCATATATTTT
TRBV15	TRBJ2-3	few	TRBD1	CATSRDQGTAIDTQYF	TGTGCCACCAGCAGAGATCAAGGGACAGCCATAGATACGCAGTATTTT
TRBV28	TRBJ1-5	-	TRBD1	CASSPGTGPGQPQHF	TGTGCCAGCAGTCCCGGGACAGGGCCAGGACAGCCCCAGCATTTT
TRBV5-1	TRBJ2-5	-	-	CASSSTGGQETQYF	TGCGCCAGCAGCTCCACAGGAGGCCAAGAGACCCAGTACTTC
TRBV28	TRBJ2-7	-	-	CASSLKNSYEQYF	TGTGCCAGCAGTTTGAAGAACTCCTACGAGCAGTACTTC
TRBV15	TRBJ1-6	-	-	CATSRDRQEVGSPLHF	TGTGCCACCAGCAGAGATCGGCAGGAGGTCGGCTCACCCCTCCACTTT
TRBV29-1	TRBJ2-2	once	-	CSVGGAPGELFF	TGCAGCGTTGGGGGTGCGCCCGGGGAGCTGTTTTTT
TRBV7-2	TRBJ2-1	few	-	CASSFGDFYNEQFF	TGTGCCAGCAGCTTCGGGGACTTTTACAATGAGCAGTTCTTC
TRBV5-5	TRBJ2-3	-	TRBD2	CASSLAYGLAGGPLMDTQYF	TGTGCCAGCAGCTTGGCCTACGGACTAGCGGGGGGCCCGTTGATGGATACGCAGTATTTT
TRBV2	TRBJ2-1	-	-	CASRSSGGNEQFF	TGTGCCAGCAGGAGTAGTGGGGGCAATGAGCAGTTCTTC
TRBV7-9	TRBJ2-7	-	-	CASSSWTIKVDEQYF	TGTGCCAGCAGCTCCTGGACTATCAAGGTGGACGAGCAGTACTTC
TRBV7-8	TRBJ1-1	few	-	CASSRTGGDTEAFF	TGTGCCAGCAGCCGTACAGGTGGGGATACTGAAGCTTTCTTT
TRBV2	TRBJ2-7	-	-	CARGQEPYEQYF	TGCGCCCGCGGGCAGGAGCCCTACGAGCAGTACTTC
TRBV7-2	TRBJ1-6	few	-	CASSLRPFDNSPLHF	TGTGCCAGCAGCTTGCGACCTTTCGATAATTCACCCCTCCACTTT
TRBV18	TRBJ2-3	-	-	CASSPTGYGSIGPVTQYF	TGTGCCAGCTCACCAACGGGCTACGGGTCCATTGGGCCAGTTACGCAGTATTTT
TRBV10-3	TRBJ1-2	-	TRBD1	CAITPGGGYGYTF	TGTGCCATCACTCCAGGGGGTGGCTATGGCTACACCTTC
TRBV5-1	TRBJ1-3	-	-	CASSLGGKAGNTIYF	TGCGCCAGCAGCTTGGGTGGGAAAGCTGGAAACACCATATATTTT
TRBV7-9	TRBJ2-1	-	-	CASSLWGIDSNEQFF	TGTGCCAGCAGCTTATGGGGGATTGACTCCAATGAGCAGTTCTTC
TRBV11-2	TRBJ2-4	-	-	CASSLSRSELAKNIQYF	TGTGCCAGCAGCTTGAGTCGTTCGGAGCTAGCCAAAAACATTCAGTACTTC
TRBV9	TRBJ2-5	-	TRBD2	CASSVGGGGLGETQYF	TGTGCCAGCAGCGTAGGCGGCGGGGGTCTCGGGGAGACCCAGTACTTC
TRBV4-1	TRBJ2-1	-	-	CASSQNNEQFF	TGCGCCAGCAGCCAAAACAATGAGCAGTTCTTC
TRBV30	TRBJ1-5	-	-	CAWSLGLGPNQPQHF	TGTGCCTGGAGTCTCGGTTTGGGCCCCAATCAGCCCCAGCATTTT
TRBV19	TRBJ1-2	once	-	CASTNPGRSPYGYTF	TGTGCCAGTACCAACCCGGGACGGTCCCCATATGGCTACACCTTC
TRBV7-9	TRBJ2-1	-	-	CASSPIAQWNEQFF	TGTGCCAGCAGCCCAATTGCCCAGTGGAATGAGCAGTTCTTC
TRBV6-1	TRBJ1-5	-	-	CASSEVGGSNQPQHF	TGTGCCAGCAGTGAAGTCGGCGGCAGCAATCAGCCCCAGCATTTT
TRBV11-2	TRBJ1-4	-	TRBD1	CASSLSTGNEKLFF	TGTGCCAGCAGCTTATCGACAGGGAATGAAAAACTGTTTTTT
TRBV27	TRBJ1-2	few	-	CASSSSPGTYGYTF	TGTGCCAGCAGTTCGTCCCCGGGAACCTATGGCTACACCTTC
TRBV28	TRBJ1-5	-	-	CANQRDNQPQHF	TGTGCCAACCAGAGGGATAATCAGCCCCAGCATTTT
TRBV4-2	TRBJ2-7	few	TRBD2	CASSQTTTGTSGGLEQYF	TGTGCCAGCAGCCAAACCACGACCGGGACTAGCGGGGGGCTCGAGCAGTACTTC
TRBV5-1	TRBJ1-1	-	TRBD1	CASSLQGVRAEAFF	TGCGCCAGCAGCTTACAGGGGGTGCGGGCTGAAGCTTTCTTT
TRBV13	TRBJ1-2	-	-	CASSTRGGYGYTF	TGTGCCAGCAGCACGAGAGGGGGCTATGGCTACACCTTC
TRBV2	TRBJ1-4	-	-	CASRSTSNNEKLFF	TGTGCCAGCAGATCGACATCCAATAATGAAAAACTGTTTTTT
TRBV30	TRBJ2-7	once	-	CAWRFREHEQYF	TGTGCCTGGAGGTTCAGGGAGCACGAGCAGTACTTC
TRBV27	TRBJ2-5	-	TRBD2	CASSPLAVKETQYF	TGTGCCAGCAGTCCCCTAGCGGTGAAAGAGACCCAGTACTTC
TRBV7-3	TRBJ2-3	-	-	CASSKSVLGTDTQYF	TGTGCCAGCAGTAAATCAGTTCTGGGCACAGATACGCAGTATTTT
TRBV4-2	TRBJ2-1	few	TRBD2	CASSPLDFSGGAHEQFF	TGTGCCAGCAGCCCCCTAGACTTTAGCGGGGGGGCCCATGAGCAGTTCTTC
TRBV5-6	TRBJ1-5	-	-	CASSFGVQSNQPQHF	TGTGCCAGCAGCTTTGGGGTACAGAGCAATCAGCCCCAGCATTTT
TRBV27	TRBJ2-5	-	-	CASSLQGGNQETQYF	TGTGCCAGCAGTTTACAAGGGGGGAATCAAGAGACCCAGTACTTC
TRBV4-1	TRBJ2-3	few	-	CASSQVNLVATDTQYF	TGCGCCAGCAGCCAAGTTAATTTAGTTGCGACAGATACGCAGTATTTT
TRBV9	TRBJ2-4	-	-	CASSAPRQGGIQYF	TGTGCCAGCAGCGCACCCCGTCAGGGGGGCATTCAGTACTTC
TRBV5-6	TRBJ2-5	-	-	CASSLERGYPLGETQYF	TGTGCCAGCAGCTTGGAAAGGGGTTACCCGCTAGGGGAGACCCAGTACTTC
TRBV6-1	TRBJ1-1	-	TRBD1	CASGDRGNTEAFF	TGTGCCAGCGGGGACAGGGGAAACACTGAAGCTTTCTTT
TRBV5-1	TRBJ1-3	-	TRBD1	CASSPFQDRADGNTIYF	TGCGCCAGCAGCCCGTTCCAGGACAGGGCGGACGGAAACACCATATATTTT
TRBV2	TRBJ2-3	-	TRBD1	CASHLQGRTDTQYF	TGTGCCAGTCACCTACAGGGGCGCACAGATACGCAGTATTTT
TRBV5-1	TRBJ2-3	-	TRBD1	CASSLAGTGDFADTQYF	TGCGCCAGCAGCTTGGCCGGGACAGGGGATTTTGCAGATACGCAGTATTTT
TRBV7-6	TRBJ2-1	-	-	CASSPNRDGPGLNNEQFF	TGTGCCAGCAGCCCCAACCGCGACGGGCCGGGTCTTAATAATGAGCAGTTCTTC
TRBV19	TRBJ1-6	-	-	CASSIQENSPLHF	TGTGCCAGTAGTATACAGGAGAATTCACCCCTCCACTTT
TRBV27	TRBJ2-7	-	-	CASSLTGGASYEQYF	TGTGCCAGCAGCCTAACCGGGGGAGCCTCCTACGAGCAGTACTTC
TRBV5-1	TRBJ1-2	few	TRBD1	CASSREGQNYGYTF	TGCGCCAGCAGCCGGGAGGGACAGAACTATGGCTACACCTTC
TRBV6-5	TRBJ1-1	-	-	CASKSPGENTEAFF	TGTGCCAGCAAGTCTCCAGGGGAGAACACTGAAGCTTTCTTT
TRBV18	TRBJ1-1	-	-	CASKVLNTEAFF	TGTGCCAGCAAAGTCCTGAACACTGAAGCTTTCTTT
TRBV6-1	TRBJ1-2	-	-	CASSEVAGGHGYTF	TGTGCCAGCAGTGAAGTGGCAGGCGGACATGGCTACACCTTC